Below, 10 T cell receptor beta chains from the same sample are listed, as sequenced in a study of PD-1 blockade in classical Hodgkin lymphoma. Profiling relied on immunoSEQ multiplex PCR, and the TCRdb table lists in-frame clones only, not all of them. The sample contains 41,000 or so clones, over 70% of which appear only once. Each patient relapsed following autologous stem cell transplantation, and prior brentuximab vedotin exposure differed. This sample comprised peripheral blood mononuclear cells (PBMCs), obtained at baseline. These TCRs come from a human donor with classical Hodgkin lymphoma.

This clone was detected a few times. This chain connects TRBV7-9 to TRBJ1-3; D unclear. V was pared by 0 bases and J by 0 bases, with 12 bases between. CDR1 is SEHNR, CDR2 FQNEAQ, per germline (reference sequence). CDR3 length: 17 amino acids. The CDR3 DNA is TGTGCCAGCAGCTTAGCGGGCGCACCGAGCTCTGGAAACACCATATATTTT. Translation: CASSLAGAPSSGNTIYF.

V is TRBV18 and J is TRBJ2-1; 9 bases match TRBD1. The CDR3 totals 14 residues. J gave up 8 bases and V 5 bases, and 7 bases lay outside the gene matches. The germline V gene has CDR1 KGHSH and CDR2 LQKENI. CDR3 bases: TGTGCCAGCTCATTGGGACAGGGAAAGGATGAGCAGTTCTTC. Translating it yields CASSLGQGKDEQFF.

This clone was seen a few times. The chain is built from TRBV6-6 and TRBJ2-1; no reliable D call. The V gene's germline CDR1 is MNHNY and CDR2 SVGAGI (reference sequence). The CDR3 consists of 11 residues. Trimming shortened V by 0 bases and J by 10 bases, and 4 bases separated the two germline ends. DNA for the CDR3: TGTGCCAGCAGTTACTCTGTGGAGCAGTTCTTC. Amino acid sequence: CASSYSVEQFF.

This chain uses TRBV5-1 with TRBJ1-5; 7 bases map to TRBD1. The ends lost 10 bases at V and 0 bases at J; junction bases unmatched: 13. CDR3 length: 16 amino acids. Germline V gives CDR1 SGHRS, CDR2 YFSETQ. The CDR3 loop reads CAGQDRANYSNQPQHF. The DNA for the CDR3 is TGCGCCGGACAAGACAGGGCAAATTATAGCAATCAGCCCCAGCATTTT.

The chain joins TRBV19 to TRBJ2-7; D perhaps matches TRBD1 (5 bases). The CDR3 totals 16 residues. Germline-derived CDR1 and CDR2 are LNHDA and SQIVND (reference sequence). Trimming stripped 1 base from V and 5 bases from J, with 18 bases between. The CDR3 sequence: CASSIAGPQRGHEQYF. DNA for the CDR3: TGTGCCAGTAGTATAGCAGGGCCTCAAAGGGGCCACGAGCAGTACTTC.

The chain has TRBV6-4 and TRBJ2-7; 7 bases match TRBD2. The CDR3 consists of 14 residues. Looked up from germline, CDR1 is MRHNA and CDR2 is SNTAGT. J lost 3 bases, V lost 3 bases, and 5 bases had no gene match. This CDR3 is CASSERAGDYEQYF. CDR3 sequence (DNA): TGTGCCAGCAGTGAGAGGGCGGGGGACTACGAGCAGTACTTC.

This CDR3 reads CATSRDLAAVYEQYF. CDR3 in DNA: TGTGCCACCAGCAGAGATCTGGCTGCTGTGTACGAGCAGTACTTC. This chain uses TRBV15 with TRBJ2-7, with D uncertain. Germline V gene data show CDR1 as LNHNV and CDR2 as YYDKDF (reference sequence). Trimming stripped 0 bases from V and 4 bases from J, with 13 bases between. This CDR3 has 15 amino acids. Variable domain in full (rest from reference TRBV15 and TRBJ2-7): DAMVIQNPRYQVTQFGKPVTLSCSQTLNHNVMYWYQQKSSQAPKLLFHYYDKDFNNEADTPDNFQSRRPNTSFCFLDIRSPGLGDTAMYLCATSRDLAAVYEQYFGPGTRLTVT.

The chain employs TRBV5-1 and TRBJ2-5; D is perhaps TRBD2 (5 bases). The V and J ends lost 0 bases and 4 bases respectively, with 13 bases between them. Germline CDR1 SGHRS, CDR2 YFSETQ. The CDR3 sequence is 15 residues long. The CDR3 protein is CASSLAGKERETQYF. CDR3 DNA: TGCGCCAGCAGCTTGGCCGGGAAGGAGAGAGAGACCCAGTACTTC. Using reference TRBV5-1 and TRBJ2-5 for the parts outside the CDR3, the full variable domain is KAGVTQTPRYLIKTRGQQVTLSCSPISGHRSVSWYQQTPGQGLQFLFEYFSETQRNKGNFPGRFSGRQFSNSRSEMNVSTLELGDSALYLCASSLAGKERETQYFGPGTRLLVL.

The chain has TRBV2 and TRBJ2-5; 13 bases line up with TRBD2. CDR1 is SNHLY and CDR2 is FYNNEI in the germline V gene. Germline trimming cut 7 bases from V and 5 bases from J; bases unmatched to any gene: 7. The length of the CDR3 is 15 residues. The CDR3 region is CASTRTSGSSETQYF. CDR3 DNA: TGTGCCAGCACCCGGACTAGCGGGAGTTCCGAGACCCAGTACTTC.

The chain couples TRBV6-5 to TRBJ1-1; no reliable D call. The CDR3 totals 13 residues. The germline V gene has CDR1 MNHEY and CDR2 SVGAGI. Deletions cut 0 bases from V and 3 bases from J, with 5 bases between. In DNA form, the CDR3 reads TGTGCCAGCAGTTACTCGAGAGACACTGAAGCTTTCTTT. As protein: CASSYSRDTEAFF.